This entry lists 31 T cell receptor beta chains sequenced from one sample in a study of cytomegalovirus exposure and HLA in healthy donors. With 60 Vbeta and 13 Jbeta primers, the PCR was carried out. Profiled with immunoSEQ multiplex PCR; TCRdb holds only in-frame clones, not every one. Among some 140,000 clones listed, 75% to 90% were seen once. The sample taken for sequencing was PBMCs. All receptors come from a woman between 45 and 60 years old in good health and CMV-seropositive.

The chain uses TRBV10-1 and TRBJ2-1, with 9 bases lining up with TRBD2. J was trimmed by 4 bases and V by 2 bases; bases with no gene match: 6. The germline V gene encodes CDR1 WNHNN and CDR2 SYGVQD (reference sequence). The length of the CDR3 is 16 residues. CDR3 sequence reads: CASSEASGAQYNEQFF. CDR3 DNA sequence: TGCGCCAGCAGTGAGGCTAGCGGGGCCCAATACAATGAGCAGTTCTTC.

The chain is built from TRBV5-1 and TRBJ2-5, with 9 positions matching TRBD1. The better agreement between TRBJ2-7 and the DNA end casts doubt on the J call. From germline, CDR1 is SGHRS and CDR2 YFSETQ. The CDR3 is made up of 15 amino acids. The CDR3 sequence is CASSLGGTGSNEQYF. The CDR3 DNA is TGCGCCAGCAGCTTGGGTGGGACAGGGAGTAACGAGCAGTACTTC.

The CDR3 sequence is CASSFIITGELFF. The CDR3 DNA follows: TGTGCCAGCAGCTTTATAATCACCGGGGAGCTGTTTTTT. The chain recombines TRBV7-3 with TRBJ2-2; the D is unclear. V was shortened by 3 bases and J by 4 bases, with 6 bases between the two germline ends. The germline V gene encodes CDR1 SGHTA and CDR2 FQGTGA. The length of the CDR3 is 13 residues.

V gene TRBV5-1 combines with J gene TRBJ2-1; TRBD2 agrees at 12 bases. The ends lost 5 bases at V and 7 bases at J; junction bases unmatched: 1. Germline assignment: CDR1 SGHRS and CDR2 YFSETQ. The CDR3 sequence is 13 residues long. The CDR3 sequence: CASRTSGSNEQFF. The DNA for the CDR3 is TGCGCCAGCAGGACTAGCGGGAGTAATGAGCAGTTCTTC.

This chain connects TRBV9 to TRBJ2-3, with D possibly matching TRBD2 (5 bases). The V gene's germline CDR1 is SGDLS and CDR2 YYNGEE. The CDR3 is 14 amino acids. Deletions cut 2 bases from V and 3 bases from J, with 10 bases between. CDR3: CASSVLAMTDTQYF. In DNA, the CDR3 is TGTGCCAGCAGCGTCCTAGCTATGACAGATACGCAGTATTTT.

CDR3 in amino acids: CAISGTGNTEAFF. CDR3 nucleotide sequence: TGTGCCATCAGTGGGACAGGGAACACTGAAGCTTTCTTT. This chain joins TRBV10-3 and TRBJ1-1; 7 positions agree with TRBD1. V was pared by 4 bases and J by 1 base, with 0 bases of the junction left unmatched. The CDR3 is made up of 13 amino acids. Germline V gene data show CDR1 as ENHRY and CDR2 as SYGVKD.

The rearrangement joins TRBV11-3 to TRBJ2-1; 16 bases line up with TRBD2. The CDR3 is 19 residues long. Germline values: CDR1 SGHNT, CDR2 YENEEA. V trimming: 4 bases; J trimming: 6 bases; junction bases outside the gene matches: 12. Here the CDR3 DNA reads TGTGCCAGCAGCTCCCCCTCCGGGACTAGCGGGGGGGCGGGCAATGAGCAGTTCTTC. Residues: CASSSPSGTSGGAGNEQFF.

The genes are TRBV7-9 and TRBJ2-4; D possibly corresponds to TRBD1 (6 bases). CDR1 and CDR2 (germline): SEHNR, FQNEAQ (reference sequence). This CDR3 has 15 residues. V lost 5 bases and J lost 0, with 11 bases in between. The CDR3 bases are TGTGCCAGCAGCCGGGACATAATAGCCAAAAACATTCAGTACTTC. Translating gives CASSRDIIAKNIQYF.

The sample holds a few counts of this clone. This chain connects TRBV29-1 to TRBJ2-7; TRBD2 aligns across 12 bases. The J segment lost 4 bases and the V segment lost 7 bases, leaving 8 bases of the junction unmatched. From germline, CDR1 is SQVTM and CDR2 ANQGSEA. The CDR3 runs to 14 residues. The CDR3 sequence is CSAGGTSGLYEQYF. The CDR3, as DNA: TGCAGCGCTGGCGGGACTAGCGGGTTGTACGAGCAGTACTTC.

This chain joins TRBV6-5 and TRBJ1-3; maybe TRBD1 (6 bases). Trimming took off 6 bases at V and 4 bases at J, with 16 bases between the two ends. Germline assignment: CDR1 MNHEY and CDR2 SVGAGI. The CDR3 extends over 15 amino acids. Here the CDR3 reads CASRRPGATGNTIYF. CDR3 DNA sequence: TGTGCCAGCAGAAGGCCAGGGGCCACGGGAAACACCATATATTTT.

This chain joins TRBV5-4 and TRBJ2-3, with 8 bases identical to TRBD1. This CDR3 comprises 14 residues. Trimming at V came to 6 bases and at J to 0 bases, leaving 3 bases not matched to a gene. Germline V gene data show CDR1 as SGHNT and CDR2 as YYREEE (reference sequence). CDR3 nucleotides: TGTGCCAGCACCCGGACAGGGAGCACAGATACGCAGTATTTT. It codes for CASTRTGSTDTQYF.

The rearrangement joins TRBV7-3 to TRBJ2-1, with 7 nucleotides matching TRBD2. The V and J ends lost 5 bases and 11 bases, in that order; junction bases with no gene match: 9. CDR1 SGHTA and CDR2 FQGTGA come from the germline V gene. This CDR3 is built from 13 residues. The CDR3 DNA sequence: TGTGCCAGCAGCCCCCAGGGAGGGGTTCAGCAGTTCTTC. This encodes CASSPQGGVQQFF.

This clone has only a few counts. The V call is TRBV5-1, the J call TRBJ1-1, with a tentative D call TRBD1 (6 bases). The CDR3 runs 15 residues. V was shortened by 0 bases and J by 1 base, with 10 bases between the two germline ends. The germline V gene has CDR1 SGHRS and CDR2 YFSETQ. Written as DNA, the CDR3 is TGCGCCAGCAGCTTGGGACAGGCGGGGAACACTGAAGCTTTCTTT. Translated: CASSLGQAGNTEAFF.

The chain uses TRBV19 and TRBJ2-5; TRBD1 aligns across 7 bases. The junction had 6 bases not matched to a gene; V was cut back by 4 bases and J by 1 base. CDR1 is LNHDA and CDR2 is SQIVND in the germline V gene (reference sequence). This CDR3 region has 15 residues. The CDR3 reads CASSRGQIIQETQYF. In DNA, the CDR3 is TGTGCCAGTAGTAGGGGACAGATAATCCAAGAGACCCAGTACTTC.

With regard to this clone: The junction does not match germline at one end; this may be a read error. The rearrangement joins TRBV5-4 to TRBJ2-4; D is uncertain. CDR3 length equals 13 residues. The germline gives CDR1 SGHNT, CDR2 YYREEE (reference sequence). DNA of the CDR3: TGTGCCAGCAGTGACACAGCCAAAAACAGTCAGTACTTC. Residues: CASSDTAKNSQYF.

This chain links TRBV5-6 with TRBJ1-6, with TRBD1 identical over 7 bases. The germline V gene encodes CDR1 SGHDT and CDR2 YYEEEE. V shed 2 bases, J shed 6 bases, and the junction held 5 bases outside the gene matches. The CDR3 has 15 residues. The CDR3 DNA reads as TGTGCCAGCAGCTTAAGGGACAGTACTAATTCACCCCTCCACTTT. Translated, it gives CASSLRDSTNSPLHF.

J is TRBJ2-7 and V is TRBV7-2; 9 bases agree with TRBD1. The germline V gene has CDR1 SGHTA and CDR2 FQGNSA. This CDR3 has 15 amino acids. Trimming took 5 bases from V and 4 from J; bases not matched to a gene: 9. CDR3 bases: TGTGCCAGCAGCAGAAGCCGGGGACAGGGTTACGAGCAGTACTTC. Protein product: CASSRSRGQGYEQYF.

The chain employs TRBV19 and TRBJ2-1, with D perhaps TRBD2 (5 bases). Trimming shortened V by 3 bases and J by 0 bases, and 9 bases separated the two germline ends. Germline loops: CDR1 LNHDA, CDR2 SQIVND (reference sequence). The CDR3 runs 15 residues. The DNA for the CDR3 is TGTGCCAGTAGTATCTTGGGGAGCTCCTACAATGAGCAGTTCTTC. Its protein is CASSILGSSYNEQFF.

This chain links TRBV5-1 with TRBJ1-1, with unresolved D. Per the germline V gene, CDR1 is SGHRS and CDR2 is YFSETQ. CDR3 length: 12 amino acids. Trimming removed 3 bases at V and 7 bases at J, with 10 bases between. DNA for the CDR3: TGCGCCAGCAGCTGGCTCGAGGGTGAAGCTTTCTTT. It specifies CASSWLEGEAFF.

The chain carries TRBV9 and TRBJ1-2; 7 bases fit TRBD1. Losses at the gene ends were 4 bases for V and 8 bases for J; bases not matched to a gene: 11. The germline gives CDR1 SGDLS, CDR2 YYNGEE. The CDR3 runs to 14 residues. The CDR3 protein is CASSPSTGMGGYTF. The CDR3 nucleotides read TGTGCCAGCAGCCCCTCGACAGGGATGGGAGGCTACACCTTC.

The J gene is TRBJ2-7, the V gene TRBV7-2; maybe TRBD1 (6 bases). The CDR3 is made up of 17 amino acids. The V end was cut by 0 bases, the J end by 0 bases, with 15 bases between. CDR1 is SGHTA, CDR2 FQGNSA, per germline. CDR3 DNA: TGTGCCAGCAGCTTAGCTCAAGGACAGCTAACCTCCTACGAGCAGTACTTC. It specifies CASSLAQGQLTSYEQYF. Looking up the rest from reference TRBV7-2 and TRBJ2-7 gives the full variable domain: GAGVSQSPSNKVTEKGKDVELRCDPISGHTALYWYRQSLGQGLEFLIYFQGNSAPDKSGLPSDRFSAERTGGSVSTLTIQRTQQEDSAVYLCASSLAQGQLTSYEQYFGPGTRLTVT.

This chain joins TRBV18 and TRBJ1-1; D perhaps matches TRBD1 (5 bases). With 3 bases removed from V and 3 bases from J, the gap between germline ends came to 11 bases. This CDR3 region has 14 residues. Germline V gene data show CDR1 as KGHSH and CDR2 as LQKENI. The CDR3: CASSPGAGDTEAFF. The CDR3 region has the DNA TGTGCCAGCTCACCTGGGGCGGGGGACACTGAAGCTTTCTTT.

J is TRBJ2-7 and V is TRBV5-4; TRBD1 matches 9 bases. V was pared by 2 bases and J by 5 bases, with 8 bases of the junction left unmatched. Germline V gene sequence: CDR1 SGHNT, CDR2 YYREEE (reference sequence). The CDR3 length is 15 residues. The DNA for the CDR3 is TGTGCCAGCAGCTTACAACGGACAGGGGCCAACGAGCAGTACTTC. Translation: CASSLQRTGANEQYF.

Only one count was recorded for this clone. V usage is TRBV5-1 and J usage is TRBJ1-3, with 7 bases aligning to TRBD1. With 4 bases clipped from V and 1 base from J, the junction kept 8 bases outside the gene matches. Per germline, CDR1 SGHRS and CDR2 YFSETQ. This CDR3 spans 16 amino acids. The CDR3 nucleotides read TGCGCCAGCAGCCCTACCGGGACAGCATCTGGAAACACCATATATTTT. This codes for CASSPTGTASGNTIYF.

The rearrangement uses TRBV5-1 and TRBJ2-5; 10 bases map to TRBD1. The J call could be wrong; TRBJ2-7 is a better fit for the DNA end. Germline CDR1 SGHRS, CDR2 YFSETQ. CDR3 length: 16 residues. The CDR3 is CASSSGPGQGSYEQYF. For the CDR3, the DNA is TGCGCCAGCAGCTCCGGGCCGGGACAGGGGTCCTACGAGCAGTACTTC.

The J gene is TRBJ2-1, the V gene TRBV9, with a weak D call TRBD1 (5 bases). The CDR3 runs 14 residues. Germline CDR1 and CDR2: SGDLS and YYNGEE. Trimming stripped 4 bases from V and 5 bases from J, with 13 bases between. CDR3 amino acids: CASSPQGQNNEQFF. For the CDR3, the DNA is TGTGCCAGCAGCCCCCAGGGTCAGAACAATGAGCAGTTCTTC.

A note on this clone: One end of the junction is discordant with germline, which a read error may explain. V gene TRBV11-2 combines with J gene TRBJ1-6, with D unclear. The germline CDR1 and CDR2 sequences are SGHAT and FQNNGV. This CDR3 contains 13 residues. The CDR3 DNA reads as TGTGCCAGCAGCCCAGACTATAATTCGCCCCTCCACTTT. Amino acid sequence: CASSPDYNSPLHF.

This chain links TRBV6-1 with TRBJ1-4; the match to TRBD1 covers 8 bases. Germline assignment: CDR1 MNHNS and CDR2 SASEGT. The CDR3 is made up of 14 amino acids. The ends lost 6 bases at V and 7 bases at J; junction bases unmatched: 7. The CDR3 loop is CASRIPGGLEKLFF. DNA for the CDR3: TGTGCCAGCAGGATTCCAGGGGGCCTTGAAAAACTGTTTTTT.

The chain joins TRBV12-5 to TRBJ1-4; no clear D. The CDR3 loop spans 12 amino acids. Trimming shortened V by 0 bases and J by 8 bases, and 4 bases separated the two germline ends. CDR1 and CDR2 (germline): LGHNT, FRNRAP. The CDR3 DNA sequence: TGTGCTAGTGGTTTGGTAATAGAAAAACTGTTTTTT. Protein: CASGLVIEKLFF.

The gene calls are TRBV21-1 and TRBJ2-6; whether TRBD2, the table's D call, matches the DNA was not checked. TRBV21-1 is tagged as a pseudogene. The CDR3 has 18 residues. CDR3 nucleotides: TGTGCCAGCAAGAAGGGGGGGCACGGGGTTTCTGGGGCCAACGTCCTGACTTTC. Residues: CASKKGGHGVSGANVLTF.

The chain has TRBV28 and TRBJ1-1; D gene ambiguous. This CDR3 spans 15 amino acids. Deletions cut 1 base from V and 2 bases from J, with 11 bases between. Germline CDR1 MDHEN, CDR2 SYDVKM. The CDR3 sequence: CASSLLRSINTEAFF. The CDR3 DNA is TGTGCCAGCAGTTTATTACGGTCAATCAACACTGAAGCTTTCTTT.